The rows below give T cell receptor beta chains drawn from one sample of a study of siplizumab effects on memory and regulatory T cells. The method was immunoSEQ multiplex PCR; TCRdb's version includes in-frame clones alone and lacks a portion of them. Among about 50,000 clones, 95% to 97% were seen once, and the ten largest hold 0.5% to 0.7%. The sequenced material came from naive CD4+ T cells sorted from blood. These receptors all stem from a human donor in good health. Each CDR3 is given with its conserved first and last residue. The D gene is left open where the match is weak. Part of the rows lack a size; the others show once, few, many or a class for expanded clones.

v_call,j_call,clone_size,d_call,cdr3_nt,cdr3_aa
TRBV25-1,TRBJ1-3,-,-,TGTGCCAGCATTGGGAACTCTGGAAACACCATATATTTT,CASIGNSGNTIYF
TRBV7-3,TRBJ2-3,few,TRBD2,TGTGCCAGCAGCTTAGGACTAGCGGCCCATAGCACAGATACGCAGTATTTT,CASSLGLAAHSTDTQYF
TRBV19,TRBJ1-5,-,TRBD1,TGTGCCAGTAGTATATTATCCGGGACAGGGTACCAGCCCCAGCATTTT,CASSILSGTGYQPQHF
TRBV2,TRBJ1-1,few,-,TGTGCCAGCGGACGTAGTGGCACTGAAGCTTTCTTT,CASGRSGTEAFF
TRBV4-1,TRBJ2-1,-,-,TGCGCCAGCAGCCAACCGACTCGTAGCTCCTACAATGAGCAGTTCTTC,CASSQPTRSSYNEQFF
TRBV6-4,TRBJ2-3,-,TRBD1,TGTGCCAGCAGCCCCACAGGGGGTGAAAGGACAGATACGCAGTATTTT,CASSPTGGERTDTQYF
TRBV5-1,TRBJ2-3,-,-,TGCGCCAGCAGCTTATCTATCGACACGCAGTATTTT,CASSLSIDTQYF
TRBV30,TRBJ1-4,-,-,TGTGCCTGGAGTCCCGGGATGATTAATGAAAAACTGTTTTTT,CAWSPGMINEKLFF
TRBV28,TRBJ2-5,-,TRBD1,TGTGCCAGCAGCTGGGGACAGGGCTGGGAGACCCAGTACTTC,CASSWGQGWETQYF
TRBV28,TRBJ2-7,-,-,TGTGCCAGCAGCGTAACGGGGTACTCCTACGAGCAGTACTTC,CASSVTGYSYEQYF
TRBV27,TRBJ1-1,-,-,TGTGCCAGCAGTTTAGTCCAGGGAGCGGGGAGCACTGAAGCTTTCTTT,CASSLVQGAGSTEAFF
TRBV5-6,TRBJ2-5,-,-,TGTGCCAGCAGCTACGGACTAGGGGGGGAGACCCAGTACTTC,CASSYGLGGETQYF
TRBV5-6,TRBJ2-1,-,-,TGTGCCAGCAGCCGAAGGCGCGGGAACTCCTACAATGAGCAGTTCTTC,CASSRRRGNSYNEQFF
TRBV10-2,TRBJ1-2,-,-,TGCGCCAGCAGTGAGTCAAGGGTTTATGGCTACACCTTC,CASSESRVYGYTF
TRBV28,TRBJ1-2,-,-,TGTGCCAGCAGTTTATACGGCAGGGGAGGCAATGGCTACACCTTC,CASSLYGRGGNGYTF
TRBV5-1,TRBJ1-1,-,TRBD1,TGCGCCAGCAGCTTGGGGGATACAGGGGGCACTGAAGCTTTCTTT,CASSLGDTGGTEAFF
TRBV7-9,TRBJ1-1,-,-,TGTGCCAGCAGAAACACAGCTAACACTGAAGCTTTCTTT,CASRNTANTEAFF
TRBV6-6,TRBJ2-1,-,-,TGTGCCAGCAGTTACTCGAGAACTGGAAACAATGAGCAGTTCTTC,CASSYSRTGNNEQFF
TRBV4-1,TRBJ1-6,-,-,TGCGCCAGCAGCCAAGTGACAGATAATTCACCCCTCCACTTT,CASSQVTDNSPLHF
TRBV28,TRBJ1-2,-,-,TGTGCCAGCGTTGGGGGCGAGAGTTATGGCTACACCTTC,CASVGGESYGYTF
TRBV28,TRBJ2-1,once,TRBD1,TGTGCCAGCAGTTGGGACAGGGTCTACAATGAGCAGTTCTTC,CASSWDRVYNEQFF
TRBV9,TRBJ2-5,-,-,TGTGCCAGCAGCGTAGAGAAGATGGGTAGCAGCCAAGAGACCCAGTACTTC,CASSVEKMGSSQETQYF
TRBV19,TRBJ2-3,few,-,TGTGCCAGTAGTATAACCCCGGCAGATACGCAGTATTTT,CASSITPADTQYF
TRBV7-3,TRBJ2-3,-,-,TGTGCCAGCAGCTTAGTCCTCTTAGATACGCAGTATTTT,CASSLVLLDTQYF
TRBV4-1,TRBJ2-1,-,TRBD2,TGCGCCAGCAGCCAAGTTTCAAGACTAGCGGGAGGGCTACAGTTCTTC,CASSQVSRLAGGLQFF
TRBV27,TRBJ2-3,-,-,TGTGCCAGCAGGAGCGGGAGCACAGATACGCAGTATTTT,CASRSGSTDTQYF
TRBV25-1,TRBJ2-5,-,-,TGTGCCAGCAGTGAAAGGTGGCGGGAGACCCAGTACTTC,CASSERWRETQYF
TRBV4-3,TRBJ1-6,-,-,TGCGCCAGCAGCCAAGCTCCCCTCAGTGATTCACCCCTCCACTTT,CASSQAPLSDSPLHF
TRBV20-1,TRBJ2-7,-,-,TGCAGTGCTAGCGGAACCTACGAGCAGTACTTC,CSASGTYEQYF
TRBV7-9,TRBJ2-5,-,-,TGTGCCAGCAGCTTAGCGGCGTTCCAAGAGACCCAGTACTTC,CASSLAAFQETQYF
TRBV6-5,TRBJ2-7,-,-,TGTGCCACAAAATCCAGCGAAATAGGGCTCTACGAGCAGTACTTC,CATKSSEIGLYEQYF
TRBV19,TRBJ1-1,-,TRBD1,TGTGCCAGTAGTATAGCCCCCGGGACAGCGATGAACACTGAAGCTTTCTTT,CASSIAPGTAMNTEAFF
TRBV6-6,TRBJ1-5,-,-,TGTGCCAGCAGGAGAAATAGCAATCAGCCCCAGCATTTT,CASRRNSNQPQHF
TRBV5-6,TRBJ2-1,-,-,TGTGCCAGCAGCTTGGACTACCGCAATGAGCAGTTCTTC,CASSLDYRNEQFF
TRBV7-6,TRBJ2-7,-,-,TGTGCCAGCAGCTTAGGTGCGGGTCGGGCGAGCTACGAGCAGTACTTC,CASSLGAGRASYEQYF
TRBV5-1,TRBJ2-1,once,-,TGCGCCAGCAGCTCCCAGCCCAGACTTATCTCCTACAATGAGCAGTTCTTC,CASSSQPRLISYNEQFF
TRBV6-1,TRBJ1-1,-,-,TGTGCCAGCCCCCGGCCGGCGAACACTGAAGCTTTCTTT,CASPRPANTEAFF
TRBV10-3,TRBJ1-1,once,-,TGTGCCATCAGTGAGAGGGGGGATACTGAAGCTTTCTTT,CAISERGDTEAFF
TRBV5-1,TRBJ2-1,once,TRBD2,TGCGCCAGCAGCTCCATAGCGGGCGGGCTCAATGAGCAGTTCTTC,CASSSIAGGLNEQFF
TRBV11-3,TRBJ2-5,-,-,TGTGCCAGCAGCTTAGCCCTCGGGAGCCGTGGGACCCAGTACTTC,CASSLALGSRGTQYF
TRBV10-3,TRBJ2-7,-,-,TGTGCCATCAGTGAGGGTTTGCCCTACGAGCAGTACTTC,CAISEGLPYEQYF
TRBV28,TRBJ2-7,once,-,TGTGTTGTCGTAGCTGCCCGCGAGCAGTACTTC,CVVVAAREQYF
TRBV29-1,TRBJ1-1,-,-,TGCAGCGTTTCCGGGGGGACGGGAGGAGTGAACACTGAAGCTTTCTTT,CSVSGGTGGVNTEAFF
TRBV19,TRBJ2-3,-,TRBD2,TGTGCCAGTACCCCGACTAGCGCGAGAACCCGAGATACGCAGTATTTT,CASTPTSARTRDTQYF
TRBV7-8,TRBJ1-3,-,-,TGTGCCAGCAGCCTCCAGGGAGTGTTTGGTGGAAACACCATATATTTT,CASSLQGVFGGNTIYF
TRBV5-1,TRBJ2-7,-,TRBD1,TGCGCCAGCAGCGAGGACAGGGGCCCCTACGAGCAGTACTTC,CASSEDRGPYEQYF
TRBV7-3,TRBJ1-1,-,-,TGTGCCAGCAGCTCTCAAGGGGGGTCGAAAGCTTTCTTT,CASSSQGGSKAFF
TRBV18,TRBJ1-5,-,-,TGTGCCAGCTCACCGGGACGGAGCAATCAGCCCCAGCATTTT,CASSPGRSNQPQHF
TRBV6-1,TRBJ2-6,-,TRBD1,TGTGCCAGCAGTGAAACAGGGGATGGGGCCAACGTCCTGACTTTC,CASSETGDGANVLTF
TRBV6-6,TRBJ2-7,-,TRBD2,TGTGCCAGCAGTCCCTTTAGCGGGGAATCTGGAGAGCAGTACTTC,CASSPFSGESGEQYF
TRBV6-5,TRBJ1-6,once,-,TGTGCCAGCAGTTACGGGGGAATTGGGAATTCACCCCTCCACTTT,CASSYGGIGNSPLHF
TRBV7-8,TRBJ2-4,-,-,TGTGCCAGCAGCTTATGGGTTTGGGCGGCCAAAAACATTCAGTACTTC,CASSLWVWAAKNIQYF
TRBV30,TRBJ2-5,once,TRBD2,TGTGCCTGGAGTCCAGGCGGGGGGACAGAGACCCAGTACTTC,CAWSPGGGTETQYF
TRBV5-1,TRBJ2-1,once,TRBD2,TGCGCCAGCAGCTCCGGGACTAGCGGGAGAAGGACCTACAATGAGCAGTTCTTC,CASSSGTSGRRTYNEQFF
TRBV9,TRBJ2-2,once,-,TGTGCCAGCAGCGTAGGCGCTAGCGCGAACACCGGGGAGCTGTTTTTT,CASSVGASANTGELFF
TRBV25-1,TRBJ1-1,-,TRBD1,TGTGCCAGCAGTGAGCCGGGACAGGGAGTTGAAGCTTTCTTT,CASSEPGQGVEAFF
TRBV19,TRBJ2-5,-,-,TGTGCCAGTTCTTCCGCAGGCCGGGGCAGGGGCCAAGAGACCCAGTACTTC,CASSSAGRGRGQETQYF
TRBV2,TRBJ2-1,-,TRBD1,TGTGCCAGCAGTGAAAATAACAGGGGGCTTAGCTACAATGAGCAGTTCTTC,CASSENNRGLSYNEQFF